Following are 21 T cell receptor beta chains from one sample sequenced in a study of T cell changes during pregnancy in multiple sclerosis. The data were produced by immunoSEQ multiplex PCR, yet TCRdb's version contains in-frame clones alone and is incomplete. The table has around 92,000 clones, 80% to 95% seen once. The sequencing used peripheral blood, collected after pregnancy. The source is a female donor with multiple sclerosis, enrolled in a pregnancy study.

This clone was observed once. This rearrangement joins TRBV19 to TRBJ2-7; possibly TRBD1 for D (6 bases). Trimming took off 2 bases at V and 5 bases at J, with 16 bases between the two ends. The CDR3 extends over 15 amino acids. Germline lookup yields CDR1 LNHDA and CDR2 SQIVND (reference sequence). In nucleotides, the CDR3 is TGTGCCAGTAGTATAAAAGCTCAGGGGACACACGAGCAGTACTTC. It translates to CASSIKAQGTHEQYF.

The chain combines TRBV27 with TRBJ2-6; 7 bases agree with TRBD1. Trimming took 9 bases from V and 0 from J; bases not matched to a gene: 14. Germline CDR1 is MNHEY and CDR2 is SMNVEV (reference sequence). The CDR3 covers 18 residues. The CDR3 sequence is CARPKDRRKTSGANVLTF. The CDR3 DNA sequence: TGTGCCAGGCCAAAGGACAGGAGAAAAACCTCTGGGGCCAACGTCCTGACTTTC. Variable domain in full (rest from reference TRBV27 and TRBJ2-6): EAQVTQNPRYLITVTGKKLTVTCSQNMNHEYMSWYRQDPGLGLRQIYYSMNVEVTDKGDVPEGYKVSRKEKRNFPLILESPSPNQTSLYFCARPKDRRKTSGANVLTFGAGSRLTVL.

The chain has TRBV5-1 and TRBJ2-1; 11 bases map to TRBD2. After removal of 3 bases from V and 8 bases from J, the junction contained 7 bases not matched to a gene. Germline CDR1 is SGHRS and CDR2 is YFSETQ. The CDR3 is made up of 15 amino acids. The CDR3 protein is CASSSLTSGTYEQFF. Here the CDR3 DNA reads TGCGCCAGCAGCTCCTTGACTAGCGGGACCTATGAGCAGTTCTTC.

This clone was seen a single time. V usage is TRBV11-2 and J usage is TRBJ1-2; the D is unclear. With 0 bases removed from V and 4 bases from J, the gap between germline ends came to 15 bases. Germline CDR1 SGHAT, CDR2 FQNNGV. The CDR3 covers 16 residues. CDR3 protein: CASSLEFRHSAYGYTF. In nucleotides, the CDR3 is TGTGCCAGCAGCTTAGAGTTCAGACACTCGGCCTATGGCTACACCTTC. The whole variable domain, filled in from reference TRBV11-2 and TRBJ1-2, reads EAGVAQSPRYKIIEKRQSVAFWCNPISGHATLYWYQQILGQGPKLLIQFQNNGVVDDSQLPKDRFSAERLKGVDSTLKIQPAKLEDSAVYLCASSLEFRHSAYGYTFGSGTRLTVV.

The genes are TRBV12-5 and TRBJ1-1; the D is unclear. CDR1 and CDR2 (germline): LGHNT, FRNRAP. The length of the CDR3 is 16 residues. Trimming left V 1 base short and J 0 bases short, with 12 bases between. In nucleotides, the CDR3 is TGTGCTAGTGGTTTGGGTCCCCTTACAATGAACACTGAAGCTTTCTTT. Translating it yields CASGLGPLTMNTEAFF.

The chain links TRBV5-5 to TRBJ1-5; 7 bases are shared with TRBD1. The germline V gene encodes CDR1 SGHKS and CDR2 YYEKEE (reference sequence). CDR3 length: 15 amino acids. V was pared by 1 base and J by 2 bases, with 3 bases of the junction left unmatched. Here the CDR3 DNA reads TGTGCCAGCAGCTTGAGAGGGACAGGCAATCAGCCCCAGCATTTT. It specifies CASSLRGTGNQPQHF.

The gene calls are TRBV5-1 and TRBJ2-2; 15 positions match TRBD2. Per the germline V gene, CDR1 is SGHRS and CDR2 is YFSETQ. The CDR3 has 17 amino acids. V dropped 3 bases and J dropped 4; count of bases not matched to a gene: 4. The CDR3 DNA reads TGCGCCAGCAGCTGGGGACTAGCGGGAGGTGGCACCGGGGAGCTGTTTTTT. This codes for CASSWGLAGGGTGELFF.

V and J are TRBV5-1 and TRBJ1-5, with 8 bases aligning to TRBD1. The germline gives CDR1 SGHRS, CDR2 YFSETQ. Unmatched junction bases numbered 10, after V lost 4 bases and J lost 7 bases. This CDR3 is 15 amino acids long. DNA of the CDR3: TGCGCCAGCAGCCGTCGACAGGGGTCAGGACAGCCCCAGCATTTT. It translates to CASSRRQGSGQPQHF. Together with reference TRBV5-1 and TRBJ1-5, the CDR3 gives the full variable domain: KAGVTQTPRYLIKTRGQQVTLSCSPISGHRSVSWYQQTPGQGLQFLFEYFSETQRNKGNFPGRFSGRQFSNSRSEMNVSTLELGDSALYLCASSRRQGSGQPQHFGDGTRLSIL.

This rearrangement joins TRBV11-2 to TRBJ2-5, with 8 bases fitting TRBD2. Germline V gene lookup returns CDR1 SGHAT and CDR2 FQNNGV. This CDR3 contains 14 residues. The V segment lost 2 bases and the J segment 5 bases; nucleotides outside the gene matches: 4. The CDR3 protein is CASSLSAGGETQYF. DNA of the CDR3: TGTGCCAGCAGCTTATCGGCGGGGGGCGAGACCCAGTACTTC.

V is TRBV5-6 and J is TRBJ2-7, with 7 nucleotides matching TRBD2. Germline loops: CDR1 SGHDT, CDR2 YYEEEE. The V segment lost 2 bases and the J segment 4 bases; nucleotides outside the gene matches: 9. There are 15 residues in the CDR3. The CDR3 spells CASSFLGGTTYEQYF. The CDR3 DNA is TGTGCCAGCAGCTTTCTTGGGGGGACTACATACGAGCAGTACTTC.

The CDR3: CASSLGGENTEAFF. In DNA form, the CDR3 reads TGTGCCAGCAGTCTGGGGGGGGAAAACACTGAAGCTTTCTTT. The rearrangement joins TRBV28 to TRBJ1-1, with D tentatively TRBD1 (5 bases). V shed 5 bases and J shed 2 bases, with 12 bases lying between them. Germline V lookup: CDR1 MDHEN, CDR2 SYDVKM. The CDR3 spans 14 residues.

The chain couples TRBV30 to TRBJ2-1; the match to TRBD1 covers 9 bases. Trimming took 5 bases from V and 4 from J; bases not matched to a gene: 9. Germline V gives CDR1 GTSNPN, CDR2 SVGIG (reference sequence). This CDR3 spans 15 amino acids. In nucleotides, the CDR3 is TGTGCCTGGGGGGCCGGGACAGGGACTTACAATGAGCAGTTCTTC. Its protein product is CAWGAGTGTYNEQFF.

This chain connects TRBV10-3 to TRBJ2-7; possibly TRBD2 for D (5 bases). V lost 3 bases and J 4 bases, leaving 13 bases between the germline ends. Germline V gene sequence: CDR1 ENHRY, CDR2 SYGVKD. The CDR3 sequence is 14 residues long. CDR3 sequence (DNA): TGTGCCATCAGTGATCTTGGAGGTGGGTACGAGCAGTACTTC. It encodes CAISDLGGGYEQYF.

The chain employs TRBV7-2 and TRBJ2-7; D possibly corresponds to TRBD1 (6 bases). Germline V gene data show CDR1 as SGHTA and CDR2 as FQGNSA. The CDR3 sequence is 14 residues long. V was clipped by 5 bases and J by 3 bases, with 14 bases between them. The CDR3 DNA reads TGTGCCAGCAGCCGAGAGGGACAAGACTACGAGCAGTACTTC. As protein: CASSREGQDYEQYF.

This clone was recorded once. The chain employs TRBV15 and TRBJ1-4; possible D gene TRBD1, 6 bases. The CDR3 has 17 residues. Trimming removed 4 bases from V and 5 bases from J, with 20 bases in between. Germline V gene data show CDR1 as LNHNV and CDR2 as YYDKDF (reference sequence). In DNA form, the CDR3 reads TGTGCCACCAGCACCCCAACTCTGGGCCAGGGGAATGAAAAACTGTTTTTT. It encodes CATSTPTLGQGNEKLFF. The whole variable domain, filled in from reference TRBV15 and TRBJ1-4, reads DAMVIQNPRYQVTQFGKPVTLSCSQTLNHNVMYWYQQKSSQAPKLLFHYYDKDFNNEADTPDNFQSRRPNTSFCFLDIRSPGLGDTAMYLCATSTPTLGQGNEKLFFGSGTQLSVL.

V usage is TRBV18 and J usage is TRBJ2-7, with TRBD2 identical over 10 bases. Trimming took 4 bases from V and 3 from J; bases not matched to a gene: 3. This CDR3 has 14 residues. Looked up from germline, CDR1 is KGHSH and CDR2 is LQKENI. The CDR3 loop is CASSRLAGDYEQYF. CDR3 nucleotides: TGTGCCAGCTCACGACTAGCGGGCGACTACGAGCAGTACTTC.

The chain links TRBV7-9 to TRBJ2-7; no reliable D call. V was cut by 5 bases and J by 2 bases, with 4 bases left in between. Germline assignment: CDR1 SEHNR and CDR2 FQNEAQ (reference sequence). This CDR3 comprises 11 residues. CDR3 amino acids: CASSAPYEQYF. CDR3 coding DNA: TGTGCCAGCAGCGCGCCCTACGAGCAGTACTTC.

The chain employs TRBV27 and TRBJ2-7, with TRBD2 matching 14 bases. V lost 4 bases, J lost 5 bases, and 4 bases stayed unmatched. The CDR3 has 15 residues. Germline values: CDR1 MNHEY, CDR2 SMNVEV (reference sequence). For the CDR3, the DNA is TGTGCCAGCAGTTCCGGACTAGCGGGAGGCCACGAGCAGTACTTC. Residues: CASSSGLAGGHEQYF.

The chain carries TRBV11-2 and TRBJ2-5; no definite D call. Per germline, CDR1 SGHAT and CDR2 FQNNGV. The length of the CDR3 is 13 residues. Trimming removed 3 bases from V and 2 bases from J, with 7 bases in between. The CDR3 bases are TGTGCCAGCAGCTTTGGTACTCAAGAGACCCAGTACTTC. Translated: CASSFGTQETQYF.

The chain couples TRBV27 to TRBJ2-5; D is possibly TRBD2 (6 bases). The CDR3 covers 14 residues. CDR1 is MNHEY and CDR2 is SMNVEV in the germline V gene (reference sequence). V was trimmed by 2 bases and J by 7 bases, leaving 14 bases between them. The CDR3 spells CASSLSGRRGTQYF. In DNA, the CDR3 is TGTGCCAGCAGTTTAAGTGGCAGGAGGGGGACCCAGTACTTC.

CDR3 protein: CATKALAGWDEQYF. CDR3 DNA: TGTGCCACAAAGGCCCTAGCGGGATGGGATGAGCAGTACTTC. The chain recombines TRBV10-3 with TRBJ2-7; 9 bases align to TRBD2. V trimming: 10 bases; J trimming: 7 bases; junction bases outside the gene matches: 14. The germline V gene encodes CDR1 ENHRY and CDR2 SYGVKD. The CDR3 runs to 14 residues.